The rows below give T cell receptor beta chains drawn from one sample of a study of Ad26.COV2.S vaccination and SARS-CoV-2 variants. Data came from immunoSEQ multiplex PCR; TCRdb stores just in-frame clones and leaves some out. Of hundreds of thousands of clones listed, around 90% are singletons. Sequencing was performed on peripheral blood, taken in a trial of Ad26.COV2.S vaccine versus placebo. These receptors were obtained from a person aged 18 to 65 who received the Ad26.COV2.S COVID-19 vaccine or a placebo. The CDR3 runs from the conserved cysteine through the conserved F or W. Fields, in order: CDR3 protein, CDR3 DNA, D gene, J gene, clone size, V gene. The D gene is left open where the match is weak. Expanded clones get a size class; other rows say once, few or many, or leave the size out.

cdr3_aa: CAGLSQGRDVNQPQHF
cdr3_nt: TGTGCCGGATTAAGCCAGGGACGGGACGTTAATCAGCCCCAGCATTTT
d_call: .
j_call: TRBJ1-5
clone_size: .
v_call: TRBV7-3

cdr3_aa: CASSDRGTGREKLFF
cdr3_nt: TGTGCCAGCAGCGATAGAGGGACAGGGCGAGAAAAACTGTTTTTT
d_call: TRBD1
j_call: TRBJ1-4
clone_size: .
v_call: TRBV5-5

cdr3_aa: CASSPTWGELFF
cdr3_nt: TGCGCCAGCAGCCCCACTTGGGGGGAGCTGTTTTTT
d_call: .
j_call: TRBJ2-2
clone_size: .
v_call: TRBV5-1

cdr3_aa: CASSETGGSDIYEQYF
cdr3_nt: TGTGCCAGCAGTGAGACCGGCGGGAGTGACATCTACGAGCAGTACTTC
d_call: TRBD2
j_call: TRBJ2-7
clone_size: few
v_call: TRBV28

cdr3_aa: CATHQGQGRYEQYF
cdr3_nt: TGTGCCACCCATCAGGGGCAGGGGAGATACGAGCAGTACTTC
d_call: .
j_call: TRBJ2-7
clone_size: .
v_call: TRBV10-3

cdr3_aa: CASSLDTGGRAGTF
cdr3_nt: TGTGCCAGCAGCTTAGATACAGGGGGCCGGGCTGGCACCTTC
d_call: TRBD1
j_call: TRBJ1-2
clone_size: .
v_call: TRBV11-2

cdr3_aa: CAWGDGSNYGYTF
cdr3_nt: TGTGCCTGGGGGGACGGATCTAACTATGGCTACACCTTC
d_call: .
j_call: TRBJ1-2
clone_size: once
v_call: TRBV30

cdr3_aa: CASAGPSTDTQYF
cdr3_nt: TGTGCCAGTGCCGGTCCAAGCACAGATACGCAGTATTTT
d_call: .
j_call: TRBJ2-3
clone_size: once
v_call: TRBV19

cdr3_aa: CASSPFSTTSGNTIYF
cdr3_nt: TGTGCCAGTAGTCCGTTCTCTACTACCTCTGGAAACACCATATATTTT
d_call: .
j_call: TRBJ1-3
clone_size: .
v_call: TRBV19

cdr3_aa: CASRDTGNYGYTF
cdr3_nt: TGTGCCAGCAGGGACACAGGGAACTATGGCTACACCTTC
d_call: .
j_call: TRBJ1-2
clone_size: .
v_call: TRBV2

cdr3_aa: CASSLLREGGEQYF
cdr3_nt: TGTGCCAGCAGCTTGTTACGGGAGGGGGGCGAGCAGTACTTC
d_call: TRBD2
j_call: TRBJ2-7
clone_size: .
v_call: TRBV5-4

cdr3_aa: CASSFLLVGNEQFF
cdr3_nt: TGTGCCAGCAGCTTCCTACTAGTTGGTAATGAGCAGTTCTTC
d_call: .
j_call: TRBJ2-1
clone_size: .
v_call: TRBV7-9

cdr3_aa: CSASGGYGGTYTQYF
cdr3_nt: TGCAGTGCTAGTGGTGGCTACGGGGGCACATATACGCAGTATTTT
d_call: .
j_call: TRBJ2-3
clone_size: few
v_call: TRBV20-1

cdr3_aa: CASSQAGTGYGYTF
cdr3_nt: TGCGCCAGCAGCCAAGCCGGGACAGGTTATGGCTACACCTTC
d_call: TRBD1
j_call: TRBJ1-2
clone_size: .
v_call: TRBV4-3

cdr3_aa: CASSPGTSGRALNEQFF
cdr3_nt: TGTGCCAGCTCACCGGGGACTAGCGGGAGGGCCTTGAATGAGCAGTTCTTC
d_call: TRBD2
j_call: TRBJ2-1
clone_size: .
v_call: TRBV18

cdr3_aa: CASSPGAGGTETQYF
cdr3_nt: TGTGCCAGCTCACCCGGGGCAGGGGGCACAGAGACCCAGTACTTC
d_call: TRBD1
j_call: TRBJ2-5
clone_size: .
v_call: TRBV18

cdr3_aa: CASSYETGGAREQYF
cdr3_nt: TGTGCCAGCAGTTACGAGACAGGGGGCGCCCGGGAGCAGTACTTC
d_call: TRBD1
j_call: TRBJ2-7
clone_size: .
v_call: TRBV6-5

cdr3_aa: CASSLIKSNEQFF
cdr3_nt: TGTGCCAGCAGCTTAATAAAAAGCAATGAGCAGTTCTTC
d_call: .
j_call: TRBJ2-1
clone_size: .
v_call: TRBV7-3

cdr3_aa: CSVEPGSTDTQYF
cdr3_nt: TGCAGCGTTGAACCCGGGAGCACAGATACGCAGTATTTT
d_call: .
j_call: TRBJ2-3
clone_size: .
v_call: TRBV29-1

cdr3_aa: CASSEGGRLAASSYEQYF
cdr3_nt: TGTGCCAGCAGTGAGGGTGGCAGACTAGCGGCAAGCTCCTACGAGCAGTACTTC
d_call: TRBD2
j_call: TRBJ2-7
clone_size: .
v_call: TRBV6-1

cdr3_aa: CSVEPRGLEGGGYTF
cdr3_nt: TGCAGCGTTGAACCCAGGGGGCTAGAGGGTGGTGGCTACACCTTC
d_call: TRBD1
j_call: TRBJ1-2
clone_size: .
v_call: TRBV29-1

cdr3_aa: CASSFGAGGIDTQYF
cdr3_nt: TGTGCCAGCAGCTTTGGAGCGGGCGGGATAGATACGCAGTATTTT
d_call: .
j_call: TRBJ2-3
clone_size: once
v_call: TRBV7-3

cdr3_aa: CASSQGTDTEAFF
cdr3_nt: TGTGCCAGCAGCCAGGGGACAGACACTGAAGCTTTCTTT
d_call: TRBD1
j_call: TRBJ1-1
clone_size: .
v_call: TRBV3-1/TRBV3-2

cdr3_aa: CASSPQGGLPSNEQFF
cdr3_nt: TGTGCCAGCAGCCCCCAGGGGGGACTACCGTCGAATGAGCAGTTCTTC
d_call: .
j_call: TRBJ2-1
clone_size: .
v_call: TRBV27

cdr3_aa: CASSLGSYEQYF
cdr3_nt: TGTGCCAGCAGTTTAGGGAGCTACGAGCAGTACTTC
d_call: .
j_call: TRBJ2-7
clone_size: .
v_call: TRBV12-3/TRBV12-4

cdr3_aa: CASSLGDEKLFF
cdr3_nt: TGCGCCAGCAGCTTGGGGGATGAAAAACTGTTTTTT
d_call: .
j_call: TRBJ1-4
clone_size: .
v_call: TRBV5-1

cdr3_aa: CASSHTQENQPQHF
cdr3_nt: TGCGCCAGCAGCCATACTCAGGAGAATCAGCCCCAGCATTTT
d_call: .
j_call: TRBJ1-5
clone_size: .
v_call: TRBV4-1

cdr3_aa: CASSKIYRGGTGELFF
cdr3_nt: TGTGCCAGCAGTAAGATTTACAGGGGAGGCACCGGGGAGCTGTTTTTT
d_call: .
j_call: TRBJ2-2
clone_size: .
v_call: TRBV4-2

cdr3_aa: CASSPPRGTGTDTQYF
cdr3_nt: TGTGCCAGCAGCCCCCCTCGAGGGACTGGAACAGATACGCAGTATTTT
d_call: .
j_call: TRBJ2-3
clone_size: .
v_call: TRBV5-4

cdr3_aa: CSLRTSGKTETQYF
cdr3_nt: TGCAGCCTACGGACTAGCGGGAAAACTGAGACCCAGTACTTC
d_call: TRBD2
j_call: TRBJ2-5
clone_size: .
v_call: TRBV29-1

cdr3_aa: CASSLGARGGQFF
cdr3_nt: TGTGCCAGCAGCTTAGGAGCTAGAGGGGGGCAGTTCTTC
d_call: .
j_call: TRBJ2-1
clone_size: .
v_call: TRBV7-3

cdr3_aa: CASSQDWRQGAYEQYF
cdr3_nt: TGTGCCAGCAGCCAAGATTGGAGACAGGGGGCCTACGAGCAGTACTTC
d_call: TRBD1
j_call: TRBJ2-7
clone_size: .
v_call: TRBV3-1/TRBV3-2

cdr3_aa: CASTPVFGNQPQHF
cdr3_nt: TGTGCCAGCACCCCAGTTTTTGGCAATCAGCCCCAGCATTTT
d_call: .
j_call: TRBJ1-5
clone_size: .
v_call: TRBV6-2/TRBV6-3

cdr3_aa: CAWSVRRGEAFF
cdr3_nt: TGTGCCTGGAGTGTCCGACGGGGGGAAGCTTTCTTT
d_call: .
j_call: TRBJ1-1
clone_size: .
v_call: TRBV30

cdr3_aa: CASSYPVYEQYF
cdr3_nt: TGTGCCAGCAGTTACCCGGTCTACGAGCAGTACTTC
d_call: .
j_call: TRBJ2-7
clone_size: .
v_call: TRBV6-2/TRBV6-3

cdr3_aa: CAWSVVVKETQYF
cdr3_nt: TGTGCCTGGAGTGTCGTTGTGAAAGAGACCCAGTACTTC
d_call: .
j_call: TRBJ2-5
clone_size: .
v_call: TRBV30

cdr3_aa: CATSDLTERAFF
cdr3_nt: TGTGCCACCAGTGATTTGACCGAACGGGCTTTCTTT
d_call: .
j_call: TRBJ1-1
clone_size: once
v_call: TRBV24-1

cdr3_aa: CASSQGRDQPQHF
cdr3_nt: TGTGCCAGCAGCCAAGGCAGGGATCAGCCCCAGCATTTT
d_call: .
j_call: TRBJ1-5
clone_size: .
v_call: TRBV14

cdr3_aa: CASSLVPSTDTQYF
cdr3_nt: TGTGCCAGCAGCTTAGTTCCTAGCACAGATACGCAGTATTTT
d_call: .
j_call: TRBJ2-3
clone_size: .
v_call: TRBV7-9

cdr3_aa: CASSYSLAAGYEKLFF
cdr3_nt: TGTGCCAGCAGTTACAGTCTCGCGGCAGGGTATGAAAAACTGTTTTTT
d_call: .
j_call: TRBJ1-4
clone_size: .
v_call: TRBV6-5

cdr3_aa: CASSRAGLLNYGYTF
cdr3_nt: TGTGCCAGCAGTAGAGCGGGACTCTTAAACTATGGCTACACCTTC
d_call: .
j_call: TRBJ1-2
clone_size: .
v_call: TRBV6-5

cdr3_aa: CASSFGGPYEQYF
cdr3_nt: TGTGCCAGCAGTTTTGGGGGGCCCTACGAGCAGTACTTC
d_call: .
j_call: TRBJ2-7
clone_size: .
v_call: TRBV12-3/TRBV12-4

cdr3_aa: CASSFRQPSDTQYF
cdr3_nt: TGTGCCAGCAGTTTCCGACAGCCTTCGGATACGCAGTATTTT
d_call: .
j_call: TRBJ2-3
clone_size: .
v_call: TRBV6-2/TRBV6-3

cdr3_aa: CASMTEPREETQYF
cdr3_nt: TGTGCCAGCATGACCGAGCCTCGAGAGGAGACCCAGTACTTC
d_call: .
j_call: TRBJ2-5
clone_size: .
v_call: TRBV11-2

cdr3_aa: CASSPLAGVDGTQYF
cdr3_nt: TGTGCCAGCAGTCCACTAGCGGGAGTTGATGGGACCCAGTACTTC
d_call: TRBD2
j_call: TRBJ2-5
clone_size: .
v_call: TRBV25-1

cdr3_aa: CASSNNGRELFF
cdr3_nt: TGTGCCAGCAGCAATAACGGCCGGGAGCTGTTTTTT
d_call: .
j_call: TRBJ2-2
clone_size: .
v_call: TRBV7-8

cdr3_aa: CATSDSTGGTGELFF
cdr3_nt: TGTGCCACCAGTGATTCGACAGGGGGAACCGGGGAGCTGTTTTTT
d_call: TRBD1
j_call: TRBJ2-2
clone_size: once
v_call: TRBV24-1

cdr3_aa: CAWSPLREGLETQYF
cdr3_nt: TGTGCCTGGAGTCCTTTGCGGGAGGGCCTGGAGACCCAGTACTTC
d_call: TRBD2
j_call: TRBJ2-5
clone_size: many
v_call: TRBV30